This T cell receptor (beta chain) was profiled in a study of T-cell reconstitution after alpha-beta-depleted transplantation in children. It was with unique molecular identifiers that the TCRbeta library was prepared. TCRdb re-called the PCR reads with MiXCR, one entry per CDR3 protein. The sample includes 250,000 to 300,000 distinct CDR3 sequences, roughly 9.1% of them seen just once. The CDR3 runs 17 residues. Germline V CDR1 and CDR2: MGHRA, YSYEKL. V was shortened by 1 base and J by 0 bases, with 13 bases between the two germline ends. This TCR came from a boy in the first two years of life with acute myeloid leukemia, due to receive a stem cell transplant. The chain carries TRBV4-1 and TRBJ2-4, with D possibly matching TRBD2 (6 bases). The sample in question was PBMCs, obtained before TCRalphabeta/CD19-depleted stem cell transplant. In DNA, the CDR3 is TGCGCCAGCAGCCAAGGGACCCTAGCGCTAGCCAAAAACATTCAGTACTTC. Protein product: CASSQGTLALAKNIQYF.